The clone carrying this T cell receptor beta chain was seen ten or more times. These data originate in a study of regulatory T cells in long-lasting Graves disease. V was pared by 3 bases and J by 7 bases, with 12 bases between. Germline V CDR1 and CDR2: DFQATT, SNEGSKA (reference sequence). The CDR3 totals 12 residues. iRepertoire HTBI primers and Arm-PCR of CDR3 regions built TCR beta libraries. TCRdb called the multiplex PCR reads again in MiXCR, with one record for every CDR3 protein. The table has 300,000 to 400,000 distinct CDR3 sequences, roughly a sixth seen once; the top ten hold about 27%. The time point: newly diagnosed GD, antithyroid drugs for less than 3 months. PBMC-extracted RNA yielded the TCR library. These data are also associated with another study on T cells in Graves' hyperthyroidism and ophthalmopathy.

The sequences come from peripheral blood mononuclear cells (PBMCs), collected at new diagnosis, from a patient treated with antithyroid drugs. The sequence was obtained from a man in his forties with Graves disease. The V and J genes are TRBV20-1 and TRBJ2-5; D ambiguous. CDR3: CSASTTGWTQYF. The CDR3 nucleotides read TGCAGTGCTAGCACGACCGGTTGGACCCAGTACTTC.